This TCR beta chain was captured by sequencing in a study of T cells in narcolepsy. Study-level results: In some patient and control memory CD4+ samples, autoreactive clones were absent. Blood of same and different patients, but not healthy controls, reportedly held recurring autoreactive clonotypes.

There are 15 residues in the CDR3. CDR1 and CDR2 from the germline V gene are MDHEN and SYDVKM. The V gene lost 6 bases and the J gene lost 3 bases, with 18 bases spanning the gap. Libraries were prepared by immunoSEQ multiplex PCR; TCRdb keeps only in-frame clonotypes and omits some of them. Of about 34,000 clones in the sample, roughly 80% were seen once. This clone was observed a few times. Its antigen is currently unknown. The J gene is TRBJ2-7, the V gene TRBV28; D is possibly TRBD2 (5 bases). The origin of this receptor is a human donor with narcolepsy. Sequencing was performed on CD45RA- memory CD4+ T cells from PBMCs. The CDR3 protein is CASSSLSGALYEQYF. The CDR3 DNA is TGTGCCAGCAGCTCCCTAAGCGGAGCACTCTACGAGCAGTACTTC.